This T cell receptor beta chain originates from a study of T cells in Graves' hyperthyroidism and ophthalmopathy. Notes on the study in general: In simple terms, a model built on 13 V-J features told ophthalmopathy apart from stable hyperthyroidism. Peripheral blood also featured most of the thyroid clonotypes expanded above 0.001.

Patients aged 18 to 65 with hyperthyroidism were newly diagnosed, with duration under 2 months. The germline V gene encodes CDR1 MGHRA and CDR2 YSYEKL. This CDR3 region has 16 residues. V trimming: 4 bases; J trimming: 5 bases; junction bases outside the gene matches: 10. Amplified regions were TCR beta CDR3 sequences from RNA transcripts. HTBI primers drove first-round RT-PCR of the TCR CDR3. TCRdb recomputed calls from the multiplex PCR reads with MiXCR, one row per CDR3 protein. This sample yields roughly 500,000 distinct CDR3 sequences, of which approximately 14% are seen a single time; under 7% belongs to the top ten. This clonotype was seen at least ten times. Its matching antigen is unknown.

Sequenced: blood. This sequence originates from a woman younger than 45 with Graves' hyperthyroidism that later progressed to Graves' ophthalmopathy. This chain links TRBV4-1 with TRBJ1-4; 7 nucleotides agree with TRBD1. The CDR3 coding sequence is TGCGCCAGCAGCCGGGGACAGTCCCCGCAGAATGAAAAACTGTTTTTT. It translates to CASSRGQSPQNEKLFF.